The 13 T cell receptor beta chains listed next were all sequenced from one sample in a study of shared clonotypes between healthy human individuals. Only in-frame clones appear in the TCRdb table, and some are missing; sequencing was by immunoSEQ multiplex PCR. The data show around 440,000 clones, 60% to 80% seen once. Input material: PBMCs. These receptors all stem from a woman between 35 and 50 years old in good health. Some clones in this sample may be carry-over from other donors' samples.

Details on this clone: Since a much larger clone is just one base distant, this may be a read error. The sample has other DNA sequences that encode this CDR3 too. The chain uses TRBV13 and TRBJ1-1, with D possibly matching TRBD1 (5 bases). Between the trimmed V and J ends, which lost 0 bases and 4 bases, there was a span of 9 bases. The CDR3 contains 14 residues. Germline V gives CDR1 PRHDT, CDR2 FYEKMQ (reference sequence). The CDR3 region is CASSLGRAGTEAFF. CDR3 in DNA: TGTGCCAGCAGCTTAGGCAGGGCCGGCACTGAAGCTTTCTTT.

Points on this clone: With a far larger clone one base away, a read error is the likely cause. Other DNA sequences of this sample code for an identical CDR3. This chain connects TRBV5-1 to TRBJ1-4; 7 bases line up with TRBD1. The V gene end was trimmed by 4 bases and the J gene end by 7 bases; junction bases not matched to a gene: 4. Germline V gene lookup returns CDR1 SGHRS and CDR2 YFSETQ. CDR3 size: 13 residues. CDR3 sequence reads: CASSSQGGEKLFF. CDR3 sequence (DNA): TGCGCCAGCAGCAGCCAGGGGGGTGAAAAACTGTTTTTT.

The chain links TRBV5-1 to TRBJ2-3; 12 bases are shared with TRBD1. The CDR3 totals 18 residues. Germline V CDR1 and CDR2: SGHRS, YFSETQ. Trimming at V came to 4 bases and at J to 1 base, leaving 10 bases not matched to a gene. CDR3 region: CASSPGQGADWGTDTQYF. CDR3 sequence (DNA): TGCGCCAGCAGCCCGGGACAGGGGGCGGATTGGGGCACAGATACGCAGTATTTT.

This chain connects TRBV28 to TRBJ1-4; TRBD1 is a possible D gene (5 bases). With 6 bases removed from V and 5 bases from J, the gap between germline ends came to 7 bases. Germline loops: CDR1 MDHEN, CDR2 SYDVKM. The CDR3 length is 12 residues. DNA for the CDR3: TGTGCCAGCAGGGGACCGAATGAAAAACTGTTTTTT. Protein sequence: CASRGPNEKLFF.

V usage is TRBV19 and J usage is TRBJ2-5; possible D gene TRBD1, 6 bases. The germline V gene has CDR1 LNHDA and CDR2 SQIVND (reference sequence). This CDR3 contains 15 residues. V gave up 4 bases and J gave up 2 bases, with 14 bases separating them. CDR3: CASSTITGLQETQYF. CDR3 nucleotides: TGTGCCAGTAGTACGATTACAGGGTTGCAAGAGACCCAGTACTTC.

CDR3 sequence reads: CASRLGGNYEQYF. Written as DNA, the CDR3 is TGTGCCAGCAGGTTGGGTGGGAACTACGAGCAGTACTTC. The chain recombines TRBV2 with TRBJ2-7; D unclear. The germline gives CDR1 SNHLY, CDR2 FYNNEI. Trimming pared 6 bases from V and 3 bases from J, leaving 12 bases between. The CDR3 covers 13 residues.

This rearrangement joins TRBV5-1 to TRBJ2-1; 7 bases agree with TRBD2. Looked up from germline, CDR1 is SGHRS and CDR2 is YFSETQ. The CDR3 spans 15 residues. The V segment lost 2 bases and the J segment 2 bases; nucleotides outside the gene matches: 4. In DNA, the CDR3 is TGCGCCAGCAGCTTTGCGGGAGATGCCTACAATGAGCAGTTCTTC. This encodes CASSFAGDAYNEQFF.

Written as DNA, the CDR3 is TGTGCCAGTAGTATGGGCCTAGCGGGTAGAGAGACCCAGTACTTC. The encoded protein is CASSMGLAGRETQYF. The V call is TRBV19, the J call TRBJ2-5; 8 nucleotides align to TRBD2. V lost 3 bases, J lost 4 bases, and 7 bases stayed unmatched. The CDR3 runs 15 residues. CDR1 and CDR2 from the germline V gene are LNHDA and SQIVND (reference sequence).

This chain links TRBV5-4 with TRBJ2-6, with D perhaps matching TRBD1 (5 bases). V lost 0 bases to trimming and J lost 1 base, with 8 bases between them. The CDR3 spans 16 residues. Germline values: CDR1 SGHNT, CDR2 YYREEE (reference sequence). Here the CDR3 reads CASSLARVSGANVLTF. The DNA of the CDR3 is TGTGCCAGCAGCTTGGCCAGGGTTTCTGGGGCCAACGTCCTGACTTTC.

This clone has a handful of counts. The chain uses TRBV6-6 and TRBJ1-5; D is uncertain. This CDR3 is built from 12 residues. The germline CDR1 and CDR2 sequences are MNHNY and SVGAGI (reference sequence). V was pared by 5 bases and J by 3 bases, with 5 bases between. The CDR3 nucleotides are TGTGCCAGCAGTGGAAACAATCAGCCCCAGCATTTT. This gives the protein CASSGNNQPQHF.

The V call is TRBV4-1, the J call TRBJ2-1, with 8 bases that match TRBD2. There are 12 residues in the CDR3. Germline CDR1 is MGHRA and CDR2 is YSYEKL. The trim removed 5 bases at V and 10 bases at J, leaving 4 bases unmatched. DNA for the CDR3: TGCGCCAGCAGCTCCCGACTAGCGGAGCAGTTCTTC. This encodes CASSSRLAEQFF.

This chain joins TRBV29-1 and TRBJ2-5; TRBD2 agrees at 8 bases. The J call could be wrong; TRBJ2-7 is a better fit for the DNA end. Germline values: CDR1 SQVTM, CDR2 ANQGSEA. This CDR3 is built from 13 residues. The CDR3 sequence: CSVEKIRGGEQYF. In DNA form, the CDR3 reads TGCAGCGTTGAAAAAATCCGGGGGGGCGAGCAGTACTTC.

This clone has only a few counts. This rearrangement joins TRBV4-1 to TRBJ1-5, with 7 bases that match TRBD1. J was trimmed by 0 bases and V by 3 bases; bases with no gene match: 5. Germline V gene data show CDR1 as MGHRA and CDR2 as YSYEKL. CDR3 size: 16 residues. The CDR3 DNA sequence: TGCGCCAGCAGCCATGCGACAGGGACTAGCAATCAGCCCCAGCATTTT. This gives the protein CASSHATGTSNQPQHF.